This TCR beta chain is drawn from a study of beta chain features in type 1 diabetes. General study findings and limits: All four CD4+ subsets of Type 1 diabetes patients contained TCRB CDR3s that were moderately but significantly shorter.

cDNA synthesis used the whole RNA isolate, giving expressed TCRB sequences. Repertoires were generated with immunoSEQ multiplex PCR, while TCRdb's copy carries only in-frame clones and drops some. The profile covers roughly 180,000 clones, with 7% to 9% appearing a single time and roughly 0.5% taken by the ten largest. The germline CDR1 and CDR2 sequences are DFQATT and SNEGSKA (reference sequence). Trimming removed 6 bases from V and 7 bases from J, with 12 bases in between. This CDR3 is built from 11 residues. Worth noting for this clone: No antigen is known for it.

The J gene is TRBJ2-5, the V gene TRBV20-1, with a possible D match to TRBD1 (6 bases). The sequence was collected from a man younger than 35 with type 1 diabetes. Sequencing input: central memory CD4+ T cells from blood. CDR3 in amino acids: CSAGGLGTQYF. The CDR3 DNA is TGCAGTGCAGGGGGTCTTGGGACCCAGTACTTC.